The clone carrying this T cell receptor (beta chain) was detected ten times or more. CDR3 length: 14 amino acids. CDR1 and CDR2 from the germline V gene are MNHEY and SVGEGT. Trimming removed 0 bases from V and 10 bases from J, with 13 bases in between. The sample belongs to a study of T cell repertoires in cytomegalovirus infection. Study at large: It was the public TCR beta signatures that indicated both CMV infection and matching HLA type.

A single record per CDR3 protein comes from TCRdb applying MiXCR to the reads. The sample contains around 300,000 distinct CDR3 sequences, 25% of which appear only once. Material: PBMCs. The chain joins TRBV6-2 or TRBV6-3 to TRBJ2-1; D remains unclear. The origin of this receptor is a human donor in good health (CMV status not recorded). Some clones in this sample may be carry-over from other donors' samples. CDR3 coding DNA: TGTGCCAGCAGTTACTCGATGTCTAGAAAGGAGCAGTTCTTC. This translates into CASSYSMSRKEQFF.